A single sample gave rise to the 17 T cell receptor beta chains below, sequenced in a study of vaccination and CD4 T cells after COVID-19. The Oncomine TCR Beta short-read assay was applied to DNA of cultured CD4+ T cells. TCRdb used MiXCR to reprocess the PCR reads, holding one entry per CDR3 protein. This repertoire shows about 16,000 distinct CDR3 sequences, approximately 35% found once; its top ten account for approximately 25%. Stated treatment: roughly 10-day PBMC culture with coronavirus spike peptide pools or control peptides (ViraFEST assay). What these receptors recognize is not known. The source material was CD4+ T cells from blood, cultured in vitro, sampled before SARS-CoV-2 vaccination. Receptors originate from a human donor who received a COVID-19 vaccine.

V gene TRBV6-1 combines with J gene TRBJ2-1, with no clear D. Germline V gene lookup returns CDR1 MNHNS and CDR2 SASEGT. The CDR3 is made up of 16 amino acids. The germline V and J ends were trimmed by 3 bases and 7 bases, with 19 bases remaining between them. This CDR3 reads CASSDRPRFDVNEQFF. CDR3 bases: TGTGCCAGCAGTGACCGACCGCGATTCGATGTTAATGAGCAGTTCTTC.

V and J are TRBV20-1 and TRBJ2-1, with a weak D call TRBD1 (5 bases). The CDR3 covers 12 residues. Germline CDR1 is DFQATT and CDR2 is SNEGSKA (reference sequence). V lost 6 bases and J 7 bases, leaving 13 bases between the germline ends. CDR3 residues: CSAEGAANEQFF. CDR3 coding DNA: TGCAGTGCAGAAGGGGCCGCAAATGAGCAGTTCTTC.

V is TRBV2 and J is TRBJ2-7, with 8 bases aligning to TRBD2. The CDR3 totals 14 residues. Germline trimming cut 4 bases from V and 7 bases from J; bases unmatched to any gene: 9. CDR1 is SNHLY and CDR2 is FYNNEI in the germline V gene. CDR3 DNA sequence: TGTGCCAGCAGTGGATCGGGGGGGCGTAAGGAGCAGTACTTC. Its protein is CASSGSGGRKEQYF.

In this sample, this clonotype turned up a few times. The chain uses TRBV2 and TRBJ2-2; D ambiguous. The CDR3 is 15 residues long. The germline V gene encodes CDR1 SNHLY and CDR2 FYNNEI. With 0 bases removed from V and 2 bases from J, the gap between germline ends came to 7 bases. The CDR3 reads CASSEAALNTGELFF. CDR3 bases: TGTGCCAGCAGTGAAGCGGCTTTAAACACCGGGGAGCTGTTTTTT.

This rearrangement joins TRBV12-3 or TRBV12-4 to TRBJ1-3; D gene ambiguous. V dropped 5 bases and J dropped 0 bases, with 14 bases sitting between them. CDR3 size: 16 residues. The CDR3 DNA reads TGTGCCAGCAGTAACTCCTATCCGGTCTCTGGAAACACCATATATTTT. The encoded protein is CASSNSYPVSGNTIYF.

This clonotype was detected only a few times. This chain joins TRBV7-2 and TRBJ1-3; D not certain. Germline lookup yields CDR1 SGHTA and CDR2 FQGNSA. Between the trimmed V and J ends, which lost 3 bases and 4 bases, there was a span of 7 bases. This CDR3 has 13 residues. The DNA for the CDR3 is TGTGCCAGCAGCTTTTTACAGGGAAACACCATATATTTT. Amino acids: CASSFLQGNTIYF.

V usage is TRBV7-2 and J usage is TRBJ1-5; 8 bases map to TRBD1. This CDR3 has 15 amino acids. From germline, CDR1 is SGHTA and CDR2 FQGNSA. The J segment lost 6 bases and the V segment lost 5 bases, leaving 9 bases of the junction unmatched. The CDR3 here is CASSPTGDGVQPQHF. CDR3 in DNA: TGTGCCAGCAGCCCGACAGGGGATGGTGTTCAGCCCCAGCATTTT.

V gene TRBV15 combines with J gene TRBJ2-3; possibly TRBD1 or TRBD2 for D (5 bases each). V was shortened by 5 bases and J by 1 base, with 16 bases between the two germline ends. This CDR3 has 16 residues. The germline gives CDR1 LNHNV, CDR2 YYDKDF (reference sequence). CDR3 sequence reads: CATSGSFPGRTDTQYF. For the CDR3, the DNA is TGTGCCACCAGCGGCTCCTTCCCGGGGCGCACAGATACGCAGTATTTT. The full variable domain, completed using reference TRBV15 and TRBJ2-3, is DAMVIQNPRYQVTQFGKPVTLSCSQTLNHNVMYWYQQKSSQAPKLLFHYYDKDFNNEADTPDNFQSRRPNTSFCFLDIRSPGLGDTAMYLCATSGSFPGRTDTQYFGPGTRLTVL.

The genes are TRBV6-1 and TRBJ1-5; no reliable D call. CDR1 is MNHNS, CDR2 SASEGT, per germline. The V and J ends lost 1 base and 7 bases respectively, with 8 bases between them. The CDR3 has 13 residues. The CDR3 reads CASSEGRVQPQHF. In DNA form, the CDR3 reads TGTGCCAGCAGTGAAGGGAGGGTCCAGCCCCAGCATTTT.

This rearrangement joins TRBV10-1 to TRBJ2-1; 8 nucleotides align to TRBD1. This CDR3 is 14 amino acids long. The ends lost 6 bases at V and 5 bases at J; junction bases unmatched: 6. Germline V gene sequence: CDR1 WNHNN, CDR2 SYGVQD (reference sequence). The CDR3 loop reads CASSRTGHHNEQFF. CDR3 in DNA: TGCGCCAGCAGCCGGACAGGGCATCACAATGAGCAGTTCTTC.

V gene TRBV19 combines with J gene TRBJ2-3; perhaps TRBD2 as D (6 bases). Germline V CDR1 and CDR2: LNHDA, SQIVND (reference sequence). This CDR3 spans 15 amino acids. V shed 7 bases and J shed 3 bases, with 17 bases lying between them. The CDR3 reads CASNDGGRGTDTQYF. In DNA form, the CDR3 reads TGTGCCAGTAATGACGGGGGACGTGGGACAGATACGCAGTATTTT.

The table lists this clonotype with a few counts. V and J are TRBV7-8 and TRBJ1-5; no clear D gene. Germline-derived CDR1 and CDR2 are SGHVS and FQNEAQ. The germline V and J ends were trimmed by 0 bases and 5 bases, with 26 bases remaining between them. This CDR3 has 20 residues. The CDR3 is CASSLAIPKLETSVYQPQHF. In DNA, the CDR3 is TGTGCCAGCAGCTTAGCGATACCCAAATTAGAGACTAGCGTATATCAGCCCCAGCATTTT.

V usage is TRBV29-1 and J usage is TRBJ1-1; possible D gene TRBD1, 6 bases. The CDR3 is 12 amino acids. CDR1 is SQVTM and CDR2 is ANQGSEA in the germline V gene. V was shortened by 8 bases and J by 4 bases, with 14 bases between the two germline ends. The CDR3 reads CSPSRQVTEAFF. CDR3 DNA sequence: TGCAGCCCGTCGAGACAGGTCACTGAAGCTTTCTTT.

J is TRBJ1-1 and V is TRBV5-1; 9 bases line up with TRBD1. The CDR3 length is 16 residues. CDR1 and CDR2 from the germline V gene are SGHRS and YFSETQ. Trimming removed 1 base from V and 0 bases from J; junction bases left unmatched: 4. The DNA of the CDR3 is TGCGCCAGCAGCTTGCGGACAGGGGTCATGAACACTGAAGCTTTCTTT. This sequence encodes CASSLRTGVMNTEAFF.

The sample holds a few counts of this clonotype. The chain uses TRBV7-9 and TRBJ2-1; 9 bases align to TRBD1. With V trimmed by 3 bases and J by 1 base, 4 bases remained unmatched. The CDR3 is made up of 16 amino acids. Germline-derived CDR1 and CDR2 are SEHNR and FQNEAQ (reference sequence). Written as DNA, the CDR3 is TGTGCCAGCAGCTTCGGGGACAGGGAGTCCTACAATGAGCAGTTCTTC. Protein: CASSFGDRESYNEQFF.

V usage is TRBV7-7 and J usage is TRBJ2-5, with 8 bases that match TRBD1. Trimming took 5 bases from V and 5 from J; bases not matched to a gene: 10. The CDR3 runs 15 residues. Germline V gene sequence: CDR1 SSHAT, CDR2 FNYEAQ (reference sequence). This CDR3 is CASSLPGQARETQYF. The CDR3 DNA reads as TGTGCCAGCAGCCTGCCGGGACAGGCTCGGGAGACCCAGTACTTC.

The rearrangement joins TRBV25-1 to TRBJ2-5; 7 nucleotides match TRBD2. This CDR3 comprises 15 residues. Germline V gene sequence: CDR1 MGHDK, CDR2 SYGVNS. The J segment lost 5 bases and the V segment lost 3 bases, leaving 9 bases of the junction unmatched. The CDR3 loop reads CASSDTGRTGETQYF. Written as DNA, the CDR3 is TGTGCCAGCAGTGACACCGGGAGGACGGGGGAGACCCAGTACTTC.